This T cell receptor beta chain was sequenced in a study of T cell responses to AZD1222 COVID-19 vaccine. Findings of the study overall: Repertoire sampling was restricted to post-peak T cell response timepoints.

The junction had 4 bases not matched to a gene; V was cut back by 3 bases and J by 2 bases. Germline loops: CDR1 MNHNS, CDR2 SASEGT. The CDR3 has 15 residues. A single count supports this clone. Its antigen is undetermined. Assay used: immunoSEQ multiplex PCR; TCRdb lists only in-frame clones, some missing. The profile shows around 99,000 clones, around nine tenths of them singletons. The specimen was peripheral blood, collected 28 days after the second AZD1222 dose. The clonotype originates from an adult who received the AZD1222 COVID-19 vaccine. The chain joins TRBV6-1 to TRBJ1-2, with TRBD1 matching 9 bases. As DNA, the CDR3 is TGTGCCAGCAGTGATTGGACAGGGGCGAACTATGGCTACACCTTC. It is translated as CASSDWTGANYGYTF.